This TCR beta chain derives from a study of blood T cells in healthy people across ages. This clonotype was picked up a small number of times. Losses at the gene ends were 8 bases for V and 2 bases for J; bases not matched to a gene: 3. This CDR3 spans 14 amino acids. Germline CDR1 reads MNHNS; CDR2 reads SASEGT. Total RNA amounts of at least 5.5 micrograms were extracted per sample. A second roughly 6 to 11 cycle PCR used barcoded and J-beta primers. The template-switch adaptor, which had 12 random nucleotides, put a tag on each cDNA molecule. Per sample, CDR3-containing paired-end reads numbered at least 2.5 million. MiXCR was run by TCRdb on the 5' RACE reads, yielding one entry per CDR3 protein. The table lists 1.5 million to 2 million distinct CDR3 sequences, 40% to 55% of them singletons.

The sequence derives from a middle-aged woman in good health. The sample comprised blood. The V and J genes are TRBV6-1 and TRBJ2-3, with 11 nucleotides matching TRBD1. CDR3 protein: CASRDRGYTDTQYF. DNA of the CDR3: TGTGCCAGCCGGGACAGGGGGTACACAGATACGCAGTATTTT.